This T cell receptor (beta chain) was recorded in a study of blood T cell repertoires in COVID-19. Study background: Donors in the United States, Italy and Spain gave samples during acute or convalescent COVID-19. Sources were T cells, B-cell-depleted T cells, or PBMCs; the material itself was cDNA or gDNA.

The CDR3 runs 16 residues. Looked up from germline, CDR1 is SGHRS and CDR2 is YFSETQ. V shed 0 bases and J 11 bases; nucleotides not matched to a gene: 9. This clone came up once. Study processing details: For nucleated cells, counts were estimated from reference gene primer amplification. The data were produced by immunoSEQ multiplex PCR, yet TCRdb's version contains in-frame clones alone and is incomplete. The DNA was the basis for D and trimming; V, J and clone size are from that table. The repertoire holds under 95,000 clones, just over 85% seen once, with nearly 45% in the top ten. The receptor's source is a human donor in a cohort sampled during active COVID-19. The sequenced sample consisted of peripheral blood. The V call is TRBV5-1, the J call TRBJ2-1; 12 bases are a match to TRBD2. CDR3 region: CASSLELAGGLVQQFF. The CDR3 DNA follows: TGCGCCAGCAGCTTGGAACTAGCGGGGGGCTTAGTCCAGCAGTTCTTC.